These 9 T cell receptor beta chains share one sample of origin, sequenced in a study of cytomegalovirus exposure and HLA in healthy donors. In the PCR, 60 Vbeta and 13 Jbeta primers were used. Generated by immunoSEQ multiplex PCR, the TCRdb table keeps only in-frame clones and is missing some. The table lists approximately 140,000 clones, around two thirds of them singletons, with 1.5% to 2% in the top ten. The sample taken for sequencing was PBMCs. The receptors stem from a woman younger than 30 in good health and CMV-seronegative.

V is TRBV18 and J is TRBJ1-1; no clear D gene. The ends were cut back, 5 bases at V and 2 bases at J, with 6 bases in the middle. This CDR3 contains 12 residues. CDR1 and CDR2 from the germline V gene are KGHSH and LQKENI. Here the CDR3 DNA reads TGTGCCAGCTCAATCACAAACACTGAAGCTTTCTTT. It translates to CASSITNTEAFF.

This clone has more than one count but fewer than ten. V usage is TRBV6-4 and J usage is TRBJ1-1; D is uncertain. The CDR3 is 14 amino acids. Trimming removed 3 bases at V and 5 bases at J, with 13 bases between. The germline V gene encodes CDR1 MRHNA and CDR2 SNTAGT. The CDR3 DNA sequence: TGTGCCAGCAGTGAAAGGCCGGGAGGGACTGAAGCTTTCTTT. It codes for CASSERPGGTEAFF.

The chain couples TRBV4-3 to TRBJ1-3; 8 bases are shared with TRBD1. The V segment lost 3 bases and the J segment 0 bases; nucleotides outside the gene matches: 13. CDR1 is LGHNA and CDR2 is YSLEER in the germline V gene. CDR3 length equals 19 residues. The DNA of the CDR3 is TGCGCCAGCAGCCACCAAAGCCCGGGACAGGATTTCTCTGGAAACACCATATATTTT. Its translation is CASSHQSPGQDFSGNTIYF.

This clone was seen a single time. A read error may produce the germline difference seen at one junction end. The V call is TRBV6-1, the J call TRBJ1-4, with TRBD1 matching 7 bases. The V gene's germline CDR1 is MNHNS and CDR2 SASEGT. CDR3 length: 14 amino acids. The CDR3 DNA reads as TGTGCCAGCGAAATTACAGGGGCCGGTGAAACACTGTTTTTT. It translates to CASEITGAGETLFF.

The rearrangement uses TRBV6-6 and TRBJ1-2, with TRBD1 as a possible D gene (6 bases). Germline values: CDR1 MNHNY, CDR2 SVGAGI (reference sequence). Trimming stripped 4 bases from V and 8 bases from J, with 14 bases between. The CDR3 covers 13 residues. The CDR3 DNA sequence: TGTGCCAGCAGTTTGGACAGCGTGGAAGGCTACACCTTC. It is translated as CASSLDSVEGYTF.

This clone was seen more than once but under ten times. This chain's CDR3 is CASSFWIAGPPHQETQYF. The CDR3 DNA is TGTGCCAGCAGCTTTTGGATAGCGGGACCCCCCCACCAAGAGACCCAGTACTTC. This chain connects TRBV7-9 to TRBJ2-5, with TRBD2 matching 8 bases. Germline CDR1 reads SEHNR; CDR2 reads FQNEAQ (reference sequence). This CDR3 region has 18 residues. After removal of 3 bases from V and 0 bases from J, the junction contained 12 bases not matched to a gene.

This clone appeared a few times. The chain carries TRBV4-3 and TRBJ2-5, with 7 nucleotides matching TRBD1. J gave up 2 bases and V 1 base, and 4 bases lay outside the gene matches. Germline CDR1 is LGHNA and CDR2 is YSLEER. CDR3 size: 15 residues. CDR3 coding DNA: TGCGCCAGCAGCCAAGGGACAGGTCGACAAGAGACCCAGTACTTC. Residues: CASSQGTGRQETQYF.

The V and J genes are TRBV10-3 and TRBJ2-4; maybe TRBD2 (5 bases). V was shortened by 3 bases and J by 3 bases, with 12 bases between the two germline ends. Per germline, CDR1 ENHRY and CDR2 SYGVKD. The CDR3 is made up of 15 amino acids. The CDR3 DNA is TGTGCCATCAGTGACGAGAGGGTGGTCAAAAACATTCAGTACTTC. Translating it yields CAISDERVVKNIQYF.

V is TRBV7-2 and J is TRBJ1-1; D uncertain. With 5 bases removed from V and 4 bases from J, the gap between germline ends came to 14 bases. Germline-derived CDR1 and CDR2 are SGHTA and FQGNSA. The CDR3 consists of 14 residues. The CDR3 region has the DNA TGTGCCAGCAGCACTTACAGCACGTCCACTGAAGCTTTCTTT. Residues: CASSTYSTSTEAFF. The complete variable domain, with remaining parts taken from reference TRBV7-2 and TRBJ1-1, reads GAGVSQSPSNKVTEKGKDVELRCDPISGHTALYWYRQSLGQGLEFLIYFQGNSAPDKSGLPSDRFSAERTGGSVSTLTIQRTQQEDSAVYLCASSTYSTSTEAFFGQGTRLTVV.